Listed here are 12 T cell receptor beta chains from one sample, sequenced in a study of regulatory T cells in long-lasting Graves disease. This sample's time point: persistent/refractory GD, antithyroid drugs over 5 years with positive TRAb. RNA from PBMCs was the source of the TCR library. Library construction for TCR beta used iRepertoire HTBI primers and Arm-PCR of CDR3 regions. TCRdb passed the multiplex PCR reads through MiXCR, listing each CDR3 protein once. The table lists 360,000 or so distinct CDR3 sequences, 20% to 25% of them singletons. The material sequenced was peripheral blood mononuclear cells (PBMCs), taken when the disease was refractory, from a patient treated with antithyroid drugs. Receptors were obtained from a woman in her 40s with Graves disease.

This clonotype was observed a few times. The CDR3 loop reads CASSPGQALAKNIQYF. The CDR3 DNA sequence: TGTGCCAGCAGCCCTGGACAGGCGCTAGCCAAAAACATTCAGTACTTC. The chain recombines TRBV7-8 with TRBJ2-4; 7 bases match TRBD1. This CDR3 comprises 16 residues. Germline assignment: CDR1 SGHVS and CDR2 FQNEAQ. J lost 0 bases, V lost 5 bases, and 7 bases had no gene match.

Ten or more counts support this clonotype. V usage is TRBV6-1 and J usage is TRBJ1-6; TRBD1 agrees at 7 bases. Germline CDR1 reads MNHNS; CDR2 reads SASEGT. V shed 7 bases and J 7 bases; nucleotides not matched to a gene: 7. CDR3 size: 14 residues. The CDR3 is CASKPTGRNSPLHF. The CDR3 region has the DNA TGTGCCAGCAAACCGACAGGGAGGAATTCACCCCTCCACTTT.

This chain joins TRBV28 and TRBJ2-7; 10 bases fit TRBD1. The CDR3 covers 17 residues. Unmatched junction bases numbered 13, after V lost 8 bases and J lost 0 bases. CDR1 is MDHEN and CDR2 is SYDVKM in the germline V gene. The CDR3 spells CASASPGGQGSSYEQYF. DNA of the CDR3: TGTGCCAGCGCGTCCCCAGGGGGACAGGGGAGCTCCTACGAGCAGTACTTC.

The genes are TRBV19 and TRBJ1-4, with 12 bases matching TRBD1. Germline values: CDR1 LNHDA, CDR2 SQIVND (reference sequence). J gave up 3 bases and V 5 bases, and 7 bases lay outside the gene matches. The CDR3 sequence is 17 residues long. The DNA for the CDR3 is TGTGCCAGTAGTCCGCGGGACAGGGGGCGAGCTAATGAAAAACTGTTTTTT. Translating it yields CASSPRDRGRANEKLFF. Full variable domain (rest looked up from reference TRBV19 and TRBJ1-4): DGGITQSPKYLFRKEGQNVTLSCEQNLNHDAMYWYRQDPGQGLRLIYYSQIVNDFQKGDIAEGYSVSREKKESFPLTVTSAQKNPTAFYLCASSPRDRGRANEKLFFGSGTQLSVL.

The chain has TRBV19 and TRBJ1-1; no clear D. This CDR3 has 12 amino acids. CDR1 is LNHDA, CDR2 SQIVND, per germline (reference sequence). V was clipped by 3 bases and J by 8 bases, with 10 bases between them. The CDR3 bases are TGTGCCAGTAGTATTGGCAGGTTCGAAGCTTTCTTT. It is translated as CASSIGRFEAFF.

This clonotype was detected a few times. The chain employs TRBV19 and TRBJ2-4; D gene ambiguous. Germline V gene sequence: CDR1 LNHDA, CDR2 SQIVND (reference sequence). The CDR3 runs to 12 residues. V lost 5 bases and J lost 8, with 10 bases in between. CDR3 in amino acids: CASSVEMDIQYF. As DNA, the CDR3 is TGTGCCAGTAGTGTCGAGATGGACATTCAGTACTTC.

V and J are TRBV28 and TRBJ1-5, with D possibly TRBD1 on 5 matching bases. CDR3 length: 19 residues. The germline gives CDR1 MDHEN, CDR2 SYDVKM. V was trimmed by 4 bases and J by 1 base, leaving 23 bases between them. CDR3 protein: CASSSSGSLRGRSNQPQHF. CDR3 nucleotide sequence: TGTGCCAGCAGTTCCTCCGGATCGCTGCGGGGCCGGAGCAATCAGCCCCAGCATTTT.

Ten or more counts support this clonotype. The V call is TRBV28, the J call TRBJ2-7; D remains ambiguous. From germline, CDR1 is MDHEN and CDR2 SYDVKM. The germline V and J ends were trimmed by 6 bases and 4 bases, with 16 bases remaining between them. The CDR3 length is 14 residues. This CDR3 is CASSLRSEFYEQYF. For the CDR3, the DNA is TGTGCCAGCAGCCTTCGTTCCGAATTTTACGAGCAGTACTTC.

As for this clonotype: This may stem from a read error, because a much larger clone lies one nucleotide away. This chain uses TRBV11-2 with TRBJ2-5; D may be TRBD2 (6 bases). This CDR3 spans 14 amino acids. From germline, CDR1 is SGHAT and CDR2 FQNNGV. V was trimmed by 4 bases and J by 4 bases, leaving 13 bases between them. CDR3 in DNA: TGTGCCAGCAGCTCCCCGGACTATGGAGAGACCCAGTACTTC. Protein sequence: CASSSPDYGETQYF.

The chain carries TRBV7-3 and TRBJ2-6; 12 bases are shared with TRBD1. The germline CDR1 and CDR2 sequences are SGHTA and FQGTGA. V dropped 6 bases and J dropped 3; count of bases not matched to a gene: 12. The CDR3 runs to 19 residues. CDR3 protein: CASRREPGQGARGANVLTF. The CDR3 DNA is TGTGCCAGCAGGCGTGAACCGGGACAGGGGGCACGTGGGGCCAACGTCCTGACTTTC. The whole variable domain, filled in from reference TRBV7-3 and TRBJ2-6, reads GAGVSQTPSNKVTEKGKYVELRCDPISGHTALYWYRQSLGQGPEFLIYFQGTGAADDSGLPNDRFFAVRPEGSVSTLKIQRTERGDSAVYLCASRREPGQGARGANVLTFGAGSRLTVL.

The V call is TRBV5-1, the J call TRBJ2-1; no clear D. Trimming took 2 bases from V and 0 from J, leaving 9 bases between them. From germline, CDR1 is SGHRS and CDR2 YFSETQ. The CDR3 loop spans 15 amino acids. The CDR3 DNA sequence: TGCGCCAGCAGCTTCGATGTGAGCTCCTACAATGAGCAGTTCTTC. It yields the protein CASSFDVSSYNEQFF.

This clonotype was seen a handful of times. This rearrangement joins TRBV5-1 to TRBJ1-1; D is possibly TRBD1 (5 bases). CDR1 is SGHRS, CDR2 YFSETQ, per germline. V was shortened by 2 bases and J by 3 bases, with 11 bases between the two germline ends. This CDR3 is 14 amino acids long. CDR3 sequence reads: CASSLWGEDTEAFF. The CDR3 DNA reads as TGCGCCAGCAGCTTATGGGGGGAAGACACTGAAGCTTTCTTT.